The 12 T cell receptor beta chains below come from one sample, sequenced in a study of T-cell memory formation after mild COVID-19. TCRdb processed the 5' RACE reads anew with MiXCR; each CDR3 protein has one entry. The table lists some 250,000 distinct CDR3 sequences, 8.5% to 9.5% of them singletons. What was sequenced was PBMCs or a T cell subset sorted from them (not recorded which). Receptors were obtained from a man aged 18 to 29 who had mild COVID-19 (a few samples of this study predate the infection). Cell type and time point are not known.

This clonotype is labeled hyperexpanded. The chain couples TRBV12-3 or TRBV12-4 to TRBJ2-7; D is possibly TRBD1 (5 bases). V dropped 3 bases and J dropped 2 bases, with 8 bases sitting between them. CDR3 length: 13 residues. DNA of the CDR3: TGTGCCAGCAGTTTTTGGACACCCTACGAGCAGTACTTC. This gives the protein CASSFWTPYEQYF.

The sample holds a few counts of this clonotype. The chain's CDR3 is CASSFRLARNTDTQYF. DNA for the CDR3: TGCGCCAGCAGCTTCCGACTAGCGAGGAACACAGATACGCAGTATTTT. The chain uses TRBV4-1 and TRBJ2-3, with 8 bases aligning to TRBD2. Germline CDR1 is MGHRA and CDR2 is YSYEKL. The J segment lost 2 bases and the V segment lost 5 bases, leaving 9 bases of the junction unmatched. This CDR3 has 16 amino acids.

This clonotype was counted many times. The chain has TRBV18 and TRBJ2-3, with D uncertain. Germline CDR1 is KGHSH and CDR2 is LQKENI. The CDR3 extends over 13 amino acids. With 6 bases removed from V and 9 bases from J, the gap between germline ends came to 16 bases. The CDR3 region is CASSLGPKTTQYF. The CDR3 coding sequence is TGTGCCAGCTCTCTTGGACCCAAAACGACGCAGTATTTT.

The chain links TRBV3-1 to TRBJ1-6; D ambiguous. The germline V gene has CDR1 LGHDT and CDR2 YNNKEL (reference sequence). Trimming cost V 1 base and J 15 bases, with 10 bases left between them. The CDR3 consists of 12 residues. CDR3 loop: CASSQALDFLHF. The CDR3 bases are TGTGCCAGCAGCCAAGCTTTGGACTTCCTCCACTTT.

This clonotype was detected many times. This chain links TRBV4-1 with TRBJ2-4; D gene unclear. The V end was cut by 0 bases, the J end by 0 bases, with 6 bases between. The germline V gene encodes CDR1 MGHRA and CDR2 YSYEKL. There are 15 residues in the CDR3. The CDR3 here is CASSQDRIAKNIQYF. The CDR3 nucleotides read TGCGCCAGCAGCCAAGATCGTATAGCCAAAAACATTCAGTACTTC.

The genes are TRBV5-1 and TRBJ2-3; 13 bases line up with TRBD2. The CDR3 is made up of 16 amino acids. Germline V gene data show CDR1 as SGHRS and CDR2 as YFSETQ. The junction had 8 bases not matched to a gene; V was cut back by 4 bases and J by 6 bases. The DNA for the CDR3 is TGCGCCAGCAGCACGGGACTAGCGGGGTGGCCGGATACGCAGTATTTT. Protein product: CASSTGLAGWPDTQYF.

The chain's CDR3 is CASSQVSSWFF. As DNA, the CDR3 is TGTGCCAGCAGCCAAGTGTCTAGCTGGTTCTTC. The rearrangement joins TRBV4-2 to TRBJ2-1; possible D gene TRBD2, 5 bases. In germline, CDR1 is LGHNA, CDR2 YNFKEQ. The CDR3 sequence is 11 residues long. V dropped 1 base and J dropped 15 bases, with 10 bases sitting between them.

This clonotype has just a few counts. The genes are TRBV6-5 and TRBJ2-7; D remains unclear. CDR1 and CDR2 (germline): MNHEY, SVGAGI. The ends were cut back, 0 bases at V and 3 bases at J, with 12 bases in the middle. The CDR3 is 15 residues long. The CDR3 DNA follows: TGTGCCAGCAGTTACTCGGCACAGTTCAACTACGAGCAGTACTTC. Amino acids: CASSYSAQFNYEQYF.

CDR3 loop: CASTGNTGELFF. Written as DNA, the CDR3 is TGCGCCTCGACCGGGAACACCGGGGAGCTGTTTTTT. The chain combines TRBV5-1 with TRBJ2-2; D is uncertain. The germline V gene encodes CDR1 SGHRS and CDR2 YFSETQ. Trimming took 10 bases from V and 1 from J, leaving 8 bases between them. CDR3 size: 12 residues.

This sequence joins TRBV7-2 and TRBJ1-1; TRBD1 might be the D (5 bases). Per germline, CDR1 SGHTA and CDR2 FQGNSA. V gave up 8 bases and J gave up 0 bases, with 16 bases separating them. The CDR3 has 15 residues. The DNA for the CDR3 is TGTGCCAGCGCCGCTGGGGGTATGATGAACACTGAAGCTTTCTTT. Translating it yields CASAAGGMMNTEAFF.

There are a few counts of this clonotype. The CDR3 spells CASKGTDTQYF. The CDR3 nucleotides read TGTGCCAGCAAAGGAACAGATACGCAGTATTTT. This chain connects TRBV7-9 to TRBJ2-3, with unresolved D. Germline V lookup: CDR1 SEHNR, CDR2 FQNEAQ (reference sequence). This CDR3 region has 11 residues. V shed 7 bases and J shed 3 bases, with 5 bases lying between them.

This clonotype has ten or more counts. CDR3 sequence reads: CASSSALTGWTEAFF. As DNA, the CDR3 is TGTGCCAGCAGCTCCGCCCTGACAGGGTGGACTGAAGCTTTCTTT. V usage is TRBV7-9 and J usage is TRBJ1-1; 7 nucleotides line up with TRBD1. The CDR3 sequence is 15 residues long. V shed 4 bases and J 5 bases; nucleotides not matched to a gene: 10. The germline V gene encodes CDR1 SEHNR and CDR2 FQNEAQ (reference sequence).